Reported below is one T cell receptor beta chain. As yet, its antigen is unknown. Germline V lookup: CDR1 SGHKS, CDR2 YYEKEE (reference sequence). There are 16 residues in the CDR3. The V and J ends lost 0 bases and 4 bases respectively, with 17 bases between them. The data originate from a study of T cells in Graves' hyperthyroidism and ophthalmopathy. Study outcomes and limitations: Blood also showed most of the thyroid clonotypes that were expanded above 0.001.

Amplified TCR beta CDR3 regions derived from RNA transcripts. A set of HTBI primers served as the primers for a first-round RT-PCR of the TCR CDR3. TCRdb called the multiplex PCR reads again in MiXCR, with one record for every CDR3 protein. The sample records hundreds of thousands of distinct CDR3 sequences, roughly 13% being singletons. Patients between 18 and 65 years old had hyperthyroidism, newly diagnosed and lasting under 2 months. Diagnostic assessment was based on clinical symptoms, serum thyroxine and TRAb, thyroid ultrasound and orbital computed tomography. The chain combines TRBV5-5 with TRBJ2-7; D possibly corresponds to TRBD2 (5 bases). This sequence was found in a woman in her late teens or twenties with Graves' hyperthyroidism. Input material: blood. The CDR3 DNA sequence: TGTGCCAGCAGCTTGGGGAATCCAGGACGAGGGTACGAGCAGTACTTC. Protein product: CASSLGNPGRGYEQYF.